Listed here are 13 T cell receptor beta chains from one sample, sequenced in a study of blood T cell repertoires in COVID-19. Assay used: immunoSEQ multiplex PCR; TCRdb lists only in-frame clones, some missing. The sample carries 200,000 to 250,000 clones, about 85% recorded once. The sample comprised peripheral blood. The receptors originated from a woman aged 80 or over with active or convalescent COVID-19.

The V gene is TRBV6-5, the J gene TRBJ1-5; D unclear. The germline V and J ends were trimmed by 4 bases and 9 bases, with 7 bases remaining between them. Germline loops: CDR1 MNHEY, CDR2 SVGAGI. The CDR3 spans 11 residues. The CDR3, as DNA: TGTGCCAGCAGTTGGAGTGGGCCCCAGCATTTT. Encoded protein: CASSWSGPQHF.

In its sample, this clone was seen once. This rearrangement joins TRBV13 to TRBJ1-2, with 9 nucleotides matching TRBD1. The CDR3 has 17 amino acids. The trim removed 4 bases at V and 3 bases at J, leaving 12 bases unmatched. CDR1 PRHDT and CDR2 FYEKMQ come from the germline V gene (reference sequence). The CDR3 here is CASSSRRDRDPYYGYTF. CDR3 nucleotide sequence: TGTGCCAGCAGCTCCCGCCGGGACAGGGACCCTTACTATGGCTACACCTTC.

This chain connects TRBV5-1 to TRBJ1-2; D may be TRBD1 (5 bases). The V and J ends lost 4 bases and 2 bases respectively, with 15 bases between them. The germline gives CDR1 SGHRS, CDR2 YFSETQ. The CDR3 loop spans 15 amino acids. The CDR3 loop reads CASSPGQGGNYGYTF. The DNA of the CDR3 is TGCGCCAGCAGCCCGGGGCAGGGAGGGAACTATGGCTACACCTTC.

V is TRBV14 and J is TRBJ1-2; unclear D gene. The CDR3 is 15 amino acids. Germline values: CDR1 SGHDN, CDR2 FVKESK. Between the trimmed V and J ends, which lost 1 base and 4 bases, there was a span of 13 bases. The CDR3 reads CASSQGSAETYGYTF. CDR3 coding DNA: TGTGCCAGCAGCCAAGGGTCGGCGGAGACCTATGGCTACACCTTC.

This clone occurred a few times. V usage is TRBV7-9 and J usage is TRBJ2-5; 8 bases are a match to TRBD1. The CDR3 is 15 residues long. Germline CDR1 SEHNR, CDR2 FQNEAQ (reference sequence). J gave up 4 bases and V 5 bases, and 9 bases lay outside the gene matches. The CDR3 DNA reads TGTGCCAGCAGCCCGTGGGACAGGAGAGGAGAGACCCAGTACTTC. It encodes CASSPWDRRGETQYF.

The CDR3 DNA sequence: TGTGCCAGCTCACCACCGCCCGGGAAGGGGGACTATGGCTACACCTTC. Amino acid sequence: CASSPPPGKGDYGYTF. The V call is TRBV18, the J call TRBJ1-2; TRBD1 might be the D (6 bases). The CDR3 spans 16 residues. Germline V lookup: CDR1 KGHSH, CDR2 LQKENI. V was cut by 0 bases and J by 3 bases, with 14 bases left in between.

CDR3 nucleotides: TGTGCCAGCAGCTCTGGGCTGGCTTTCTCTGGAAACACCATATATTTT. Amino acid sequence: CASSSGLAFSGNTIYF. The rearrangement uses TRBV7-7 and TRBJ1-3; D is uncertain. V lost 4 bases to trimming and J lost 0 bases, with 13 bases between them. Germline-derived CDR1 and CDR2 are SSHAT and FNYEAQ (reference sequence). This CDR3 has 16 residues.

The chain combines TRBV11-3 with TRBJ2-6; D perhaps matches TRBD1 (5 bases). V was cut by 1 base and J by 0 bases, with 13 bases left in between. CDR3 length: 18 amino acids. Germline CDR1 SGHNT, CDR2 YENEEA. The CDR3 sequence: CASSLVPRQNSGANVLTF. The DNA for the CDR3 is TGTGCCAGCAGCTTAGTCCCGCGACAGAACTCTGGGGCCAACGTCCTGACTTTC.

This chain uses TRBV10-3 with TRBJ2-5; 7 bases line up with TRBD1. This CDR3 comprises 16 residues. The germline V gene encodes CDR1 ENHRY and CDR2 SYGVKD. Trimming at V came to 3 bases and at J to 5 bases, leaving 12 bases not matched to a gene. CDR3 in DNA: TGTGCCATCAGTGAAGGGGACAGTCCATCAACGGAGACCCAGTACTTC. Translating gives CAISEGDSPSTETQYF.

The CDR3, as DNA: TGCGCCAGCAGCTTCTCCGGGACTAGCGGGGGTGGGGAGCAGTTCTTC. Translation: CASSFSGTSGGGEQFF. The V and J genes are TRBV5-1 and TRBJ2-1, with TRBD2 identical over 14 bases. CDR1 and CDR2 from the germline V gene are SGHRS and YFSETQ. Trimming cost V 2 bases and J 10 bases; bases outside gene matches: 8. The CDR3 loop spans 16 amino acids.

The chain has TRBV3-1 (or the pseudogene TRBV3-2) and TRBJ1-6; no firm D call. Germline CDR1 and CDR2: LGHDT and YNNKEL (reference sequence). CDR3 length equals 12 residues. V gave up 1 base and J gave up 9 bases, with 4 bases separating them. CDR3 nucleotides: TGTGCCAGCAGCCAAGGCGGTTCACCCCTCCACTTT. It yields the protein CASSQGGSPLHF.

This chain joins TRBV20-1 and TRBJ2-7; D is ambiguous. Trimming removed 5 bases at V and 1 base at J, with 6 bases between. CDR1 DFQATT and CDR2 SNEGSKA come from the germline V gene (reference sequence). The CDR3 has 11 residues. The CDR3, as DNA: TGCAGTGCTCTAGATTCCTACGAGCAGTACTTC. Translated: CSALDSYEQYF.

A note on this clone: This CDR3 is also generated by other DNA sequences in the sample. The chain combines TRBV15 with TRBJ2-5; 10 nucleotides agree with TRBD2. Germline lookup yields CDR1 LNHNV and CDR2 YYDKDF (reference sequence). V shed 0 bases and J 4 bases; nucleotides not matched to a gene: 8. This CDR3 is built from 17 residues. CDR3 nucleotide sequence: TGTGCCACCAGCAGAGATCCCAGCGGGGGGGCACGAGAGACCCAGTACTTC. Its translation is CATSRDPSGGARETQYF.